This T cell receptor (beta chain) is drawn from a study of T-cell memory formation after mild COVID-19. Whole-study results and caveats: The second-wave clones peaking on day 37 were not confirmed as SARS-CoV-2-specific. Later expanders leaned toward CD4+, whereas clones contracting from day 15 to 85 were balanced CD4/CD8. The CD4+ clones that contracted clustered mainly within CM and EM, and the CD8+ clones concentrated in EMRA.

TCR alpha and TCR beta cDNA libraries carrying sample barcodes and UMIs came from 5'RACE with constant-segment primers. TCRdb processed the 5' RACE reads anew with MiXCR; each CDR3 protein has one entry. The sample includes 450,000 to 650,000 distinct CDR3 sequences, roughly 18% seen only once; the top ten take around 12%. This clonotype has only a few counts. Its antigen is unknown. Unmatched junction bases numbered 9, after V lost 5 bases and J lost 5 bases. Per germline, CDR1 SGHRS and CDR2 YFSETQ. This CDR3 is built from 14 residues. The sequenced sample was PBMCs or a T cell subset sorted from them (not recorded which). The receptor's source is an adult woman who had mild COVID-19 (a few samples of this study predate the infection). Cell type and time point are not known. This sequence joins TRBV5-1 and TRBJ2-7; 8 bases agree with TRBD1. The CDR3 region has the DNA TGCGCCAGCAGACACCGGACAGGGTCCGACGAGCAGTACTTC. Translated, it gives CASRHRTGSDEQYF.